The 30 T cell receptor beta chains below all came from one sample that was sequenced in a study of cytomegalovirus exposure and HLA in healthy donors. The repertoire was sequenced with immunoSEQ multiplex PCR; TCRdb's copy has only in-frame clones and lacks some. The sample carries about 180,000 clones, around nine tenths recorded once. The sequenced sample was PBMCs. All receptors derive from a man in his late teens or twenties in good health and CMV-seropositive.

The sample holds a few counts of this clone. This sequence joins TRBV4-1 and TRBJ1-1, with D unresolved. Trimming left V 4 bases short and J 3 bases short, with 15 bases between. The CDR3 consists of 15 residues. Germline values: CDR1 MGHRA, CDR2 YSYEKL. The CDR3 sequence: CASSRLESGYTEAFF. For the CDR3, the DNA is TGCGCCAGCAGCCGCCTCGAGAGCGGGTACACTGAAGCTTTCTTT.

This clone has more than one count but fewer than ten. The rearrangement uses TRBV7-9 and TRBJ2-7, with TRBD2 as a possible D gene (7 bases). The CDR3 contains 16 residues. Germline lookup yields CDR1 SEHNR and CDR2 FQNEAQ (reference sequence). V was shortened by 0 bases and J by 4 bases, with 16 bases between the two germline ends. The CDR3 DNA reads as TGTGCCAGCAGCTTAGCGTCCCGGGGGGCCCCGTACGAGCAGTACTTC. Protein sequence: CASSLASRGAPYEQYF.

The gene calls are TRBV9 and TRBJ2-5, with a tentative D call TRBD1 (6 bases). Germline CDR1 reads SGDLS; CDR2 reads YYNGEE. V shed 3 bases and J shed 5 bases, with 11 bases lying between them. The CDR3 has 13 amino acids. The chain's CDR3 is CASSAQGGETQYF. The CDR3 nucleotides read TGTGCCAGCAGCGCACAGGGTGGGGAGACCCAGTACTTC.

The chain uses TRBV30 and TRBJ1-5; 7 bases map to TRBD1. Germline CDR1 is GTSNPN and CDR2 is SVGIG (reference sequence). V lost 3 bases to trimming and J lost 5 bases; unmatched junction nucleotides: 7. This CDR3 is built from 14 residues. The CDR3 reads CAWSPGQAHQPQHF. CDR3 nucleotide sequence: TGTGCCTGGAGCCCAGGACAGGCCCATCAGCCCCAGCATTTT.

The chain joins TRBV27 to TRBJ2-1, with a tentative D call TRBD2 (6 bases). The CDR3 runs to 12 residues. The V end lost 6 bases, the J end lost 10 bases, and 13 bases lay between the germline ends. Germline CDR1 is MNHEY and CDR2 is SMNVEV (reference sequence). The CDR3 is CASSGRLWEQFF. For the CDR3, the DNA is TGTGCCAGCAGCGGGAGACTGTGGGAGCAGTTCTTC.

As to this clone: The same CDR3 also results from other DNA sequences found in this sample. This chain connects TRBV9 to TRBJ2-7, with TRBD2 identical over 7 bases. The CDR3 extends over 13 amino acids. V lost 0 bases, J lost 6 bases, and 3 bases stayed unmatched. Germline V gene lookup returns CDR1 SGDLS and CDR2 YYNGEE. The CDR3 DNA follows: TGTGCCAGCAGCGTAGGTGGGGGGGGCGAGCAGTACTTC. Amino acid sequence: CASSVGGGGEQYF.

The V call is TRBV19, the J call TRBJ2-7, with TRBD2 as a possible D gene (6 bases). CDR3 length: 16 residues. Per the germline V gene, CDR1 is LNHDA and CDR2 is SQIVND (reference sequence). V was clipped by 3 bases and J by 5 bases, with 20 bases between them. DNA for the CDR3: TGTGCCAGTAGTATCGACGGGATAGCGGTTGGGGACGAGCAGTACTTC. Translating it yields CASSIDGIAVGDEQYF. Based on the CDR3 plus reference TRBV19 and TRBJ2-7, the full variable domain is DGGITQSPKYLFRKEGQNVTLSCEQNLNHDAMYWYRQDPGQGLRLIYYSQIVNDFQKGDIAEGYSVSREKKESFPLTVTSAQKNPTAFYLCASSIDGIAVGDEQYFGPGTRLTVT.

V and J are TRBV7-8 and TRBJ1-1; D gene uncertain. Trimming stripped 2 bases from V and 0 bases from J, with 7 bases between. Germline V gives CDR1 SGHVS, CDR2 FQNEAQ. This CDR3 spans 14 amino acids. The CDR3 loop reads CASSLFRVNTEAFF. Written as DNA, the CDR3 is TGTGCCAGCAGCTTATTCCGGGTGAACACTGAAGCTTTCTTT.

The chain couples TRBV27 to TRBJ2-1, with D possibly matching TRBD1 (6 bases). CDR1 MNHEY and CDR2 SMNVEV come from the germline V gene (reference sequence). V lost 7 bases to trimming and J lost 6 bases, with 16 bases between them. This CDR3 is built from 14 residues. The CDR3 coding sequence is TGTGCCAGCATCTCGGACTCCAGGGGCAATGAGCAGTTCTTC. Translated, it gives CASISDSRGNEQFF.

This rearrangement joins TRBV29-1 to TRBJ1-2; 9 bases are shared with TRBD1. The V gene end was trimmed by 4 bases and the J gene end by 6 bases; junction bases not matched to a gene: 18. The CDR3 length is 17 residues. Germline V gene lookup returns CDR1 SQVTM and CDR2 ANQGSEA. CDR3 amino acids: CSVVSSAGTGSSHGYTF. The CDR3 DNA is TGCAGCGTTGTCAGTTCGGCAGGGACAGGGAGTTCGCATGGCTACACCTTC.

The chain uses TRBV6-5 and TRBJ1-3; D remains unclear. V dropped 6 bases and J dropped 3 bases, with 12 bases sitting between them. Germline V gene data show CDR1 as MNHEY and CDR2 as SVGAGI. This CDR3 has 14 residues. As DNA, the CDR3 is TGTGCCAGCAGGGGGAGGGCTGTTGGAAACACCATATATTTT. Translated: CASRGRAVGNTIYF.

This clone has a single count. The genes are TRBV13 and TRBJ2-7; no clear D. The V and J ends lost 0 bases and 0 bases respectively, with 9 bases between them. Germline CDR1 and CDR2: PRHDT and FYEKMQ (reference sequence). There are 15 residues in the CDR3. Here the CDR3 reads CASSLGKESSYEQYF. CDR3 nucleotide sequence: TGTGCCAGCAGCTTAGGAAAAGAGAGCTCCTACGAGCAGTACTTC.

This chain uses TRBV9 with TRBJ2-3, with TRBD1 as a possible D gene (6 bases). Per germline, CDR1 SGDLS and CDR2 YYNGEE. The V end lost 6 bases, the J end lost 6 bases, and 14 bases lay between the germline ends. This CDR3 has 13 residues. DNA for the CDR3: TGTGCCAGCACCCCAGGGGCAGGGGATACGCAGTATTTT. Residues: CASTPGAGDTQYF.

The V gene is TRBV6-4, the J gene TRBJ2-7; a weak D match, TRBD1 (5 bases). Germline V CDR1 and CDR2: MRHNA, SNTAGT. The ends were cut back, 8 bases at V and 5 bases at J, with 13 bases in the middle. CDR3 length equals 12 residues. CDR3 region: CASGEGVDEQYF. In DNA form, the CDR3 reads TGTGCCAGCGGGGAAGGGGTAGACGAGCAGTACTTC.

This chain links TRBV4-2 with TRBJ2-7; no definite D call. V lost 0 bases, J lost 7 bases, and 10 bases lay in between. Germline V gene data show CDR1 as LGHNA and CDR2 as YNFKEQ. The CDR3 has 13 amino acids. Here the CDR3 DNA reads TGTGCCAGCAGCCAAGATATATCCTTGGAGCAGTACTTC. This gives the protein CASSQDISLEQYF.

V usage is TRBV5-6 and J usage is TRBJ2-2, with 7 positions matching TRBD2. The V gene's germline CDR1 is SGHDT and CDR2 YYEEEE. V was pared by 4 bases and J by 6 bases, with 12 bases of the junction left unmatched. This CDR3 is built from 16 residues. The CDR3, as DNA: TGTGCCAGCAGCCCGTACGGGGACTACTTCGCCGGGGAGCTGTTTTTT. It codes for CASSPYGDYFAGELFF.

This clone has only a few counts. The CDR3 bases are TGTGCCAGCAGGAGGGCGTCGACGGGGAACTATGGCTACACCTTC. This sequence encodes CASRRASTGNYGYTF. The V and J genes are TRBV2 and TRBJ1-2; no reliable D call. V lost 6 bases, J lost 2 bases, and 16 bases lay in between. This CDR3 has 15 residues. From germline, CDR1 is SNHLY and CDR2 FYNNEI.

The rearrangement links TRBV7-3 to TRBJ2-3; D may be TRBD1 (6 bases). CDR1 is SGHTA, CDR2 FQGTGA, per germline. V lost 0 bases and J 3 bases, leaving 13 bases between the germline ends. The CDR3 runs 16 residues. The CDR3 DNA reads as TGTGCCAGCAGCTTAACGTTGGGCAGGGGTACAGATACGCAGTATTTT. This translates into CASSLTLGRGTDTQYF.

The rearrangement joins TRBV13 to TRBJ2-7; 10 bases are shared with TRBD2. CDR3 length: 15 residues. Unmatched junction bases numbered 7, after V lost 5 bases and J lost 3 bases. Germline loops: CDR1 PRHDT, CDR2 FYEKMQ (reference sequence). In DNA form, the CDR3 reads TGTGCCAGCAGCAGAGGGACTAGCGAGTTCTACGAGCAGTACTTC. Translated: CASSRGTSEFYEQYF.

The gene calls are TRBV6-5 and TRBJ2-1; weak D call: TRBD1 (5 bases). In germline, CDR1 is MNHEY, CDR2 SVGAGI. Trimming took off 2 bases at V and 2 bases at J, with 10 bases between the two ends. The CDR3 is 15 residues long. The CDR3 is CASSYQRGPYNEQFF. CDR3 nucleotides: TGTGCCAGCAGTTACCAAAGGGGTCCCTACAATGAGCAGTTCTTC.

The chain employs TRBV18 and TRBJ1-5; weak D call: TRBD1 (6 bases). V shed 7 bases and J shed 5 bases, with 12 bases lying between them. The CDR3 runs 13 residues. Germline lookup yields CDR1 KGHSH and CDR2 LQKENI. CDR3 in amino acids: CASLQGRDQPQHF. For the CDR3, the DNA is TGTGCCAGCTTACAGGGAAGAGATCAGCCCCAGCATTTT.

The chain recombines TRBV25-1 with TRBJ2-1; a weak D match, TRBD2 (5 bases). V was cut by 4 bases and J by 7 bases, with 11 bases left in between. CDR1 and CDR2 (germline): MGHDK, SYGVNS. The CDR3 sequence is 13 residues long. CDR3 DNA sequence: TGTGCCAGCAGTGCCCTAAGAGGGAATGAGCAGTTCTTC. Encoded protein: CASSALRGNEQFF.

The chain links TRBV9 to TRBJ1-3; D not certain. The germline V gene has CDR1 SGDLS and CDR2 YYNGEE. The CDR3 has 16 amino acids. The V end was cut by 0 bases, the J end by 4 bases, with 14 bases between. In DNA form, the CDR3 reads TGTGCCAGCAGCGTAGAGCCGCGGGGTTCAGGAAACACCATATATTTT. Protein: CASSVEPRGSGNTIYF.

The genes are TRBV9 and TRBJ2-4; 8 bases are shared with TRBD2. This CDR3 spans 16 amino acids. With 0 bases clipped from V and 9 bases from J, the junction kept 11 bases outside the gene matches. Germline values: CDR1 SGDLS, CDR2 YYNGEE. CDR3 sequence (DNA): TGTGCCAGCAGCGTAGAGCCTAGCGGGTCGGTCGGCATTCAGTACTTC. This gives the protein CASSVEPSGSVGIQYF.

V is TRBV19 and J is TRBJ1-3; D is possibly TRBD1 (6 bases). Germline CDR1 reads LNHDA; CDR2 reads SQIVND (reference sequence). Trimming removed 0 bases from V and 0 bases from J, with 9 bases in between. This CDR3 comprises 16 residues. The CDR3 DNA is TGTGCCAGTAGTATAGAGGGGGCGGTCTCTGGAAACACCATATATTTT. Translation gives CASSIEGAVSGNTIYF.

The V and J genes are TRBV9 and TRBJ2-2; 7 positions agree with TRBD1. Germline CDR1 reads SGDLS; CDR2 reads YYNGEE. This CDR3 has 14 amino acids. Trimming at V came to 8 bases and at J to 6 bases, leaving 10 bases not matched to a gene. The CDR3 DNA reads TGTGCCAGTCGTCGAGGGGGCAGGGCCGGGGAGCTGTTTTTT. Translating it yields CASRRGGRAGELFF.

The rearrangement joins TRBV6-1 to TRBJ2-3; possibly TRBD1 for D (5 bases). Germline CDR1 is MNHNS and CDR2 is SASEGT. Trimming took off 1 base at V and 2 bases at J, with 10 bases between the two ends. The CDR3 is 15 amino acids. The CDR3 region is CASSEGQGDTDTQYF. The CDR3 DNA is TGTGCCAGCAGTGAAGGTCAGGGCGACACAGATACGCAGTATTTT.

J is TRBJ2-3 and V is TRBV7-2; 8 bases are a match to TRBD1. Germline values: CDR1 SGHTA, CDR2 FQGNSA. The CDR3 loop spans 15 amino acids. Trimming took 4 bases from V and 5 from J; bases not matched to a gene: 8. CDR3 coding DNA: TGTGCCAGCAGCTCGCAGACAGGGGCAGGAGATACGCAGTATTTT. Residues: CASSSQTGAGDTQYF.

The chain's CDR3 is CASSREEGPGRMAFF. CDR3 nucleotide sequence: TGTGCCAGCAGCAGAGAGGAGGGGCCGGGAAGGATGGCTTTCTTT. The chain joins TRBV9 to TRBJ1-1, with TRBD1 as a possible D gene (5 bases). Per germline, CDR1 SGDLS and CDR2 YYNGEE. CDR3 size: 15 residues. The germline V and J ends were trimmed by 4 bases and 11 bases, with 24 bases remaining between them.

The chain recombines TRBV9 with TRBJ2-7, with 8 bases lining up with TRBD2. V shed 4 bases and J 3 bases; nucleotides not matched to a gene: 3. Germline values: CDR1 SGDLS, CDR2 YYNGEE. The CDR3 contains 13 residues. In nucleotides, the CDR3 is TGTGCCAGCAGCCCGGGAGGGGGCTACGAGCAGTACTTC. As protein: CASSPGGGYEQYF.